This T cell receptor (beta chain) was found in a study of blood T cell repertoires in COVID-19. Background on the study: The origin of the acute and convalescent COVID-19 samples was the United States, Italy and Spain.

Germline V gene lookup returns CDR1 MNHEY and CDR2 SMNVEV (reference sequence). CDR3 length equals 14 residues. V lost 5 bases and J lost 8; bases outside the gene matches: 8. As handled by the study authors: Estimation of nucleated cell counts was performed using reference gene primer amplification. Produced via immunoSEQ multiplex PCR; TCRdb's table is partial and in-frame only. The DNA was the basis for D and trimming; V, J and clone size are from that table. This table has some 230,000 clones, about 80% appearing once. Sequencing was performed on peripheral blood. The source is a woman under 40 who had recovered from COVID-19. This chain uses TRBV27 with TRBJ1-2; the match to TRBD1 covers 10 bases. CDR3 region: CASSRQGAVGGYTF. The CDR3 region has the DNA TGTGCCAGCAGTAGACAGGGGGCGGTAGGGGGCTACACCTTC.